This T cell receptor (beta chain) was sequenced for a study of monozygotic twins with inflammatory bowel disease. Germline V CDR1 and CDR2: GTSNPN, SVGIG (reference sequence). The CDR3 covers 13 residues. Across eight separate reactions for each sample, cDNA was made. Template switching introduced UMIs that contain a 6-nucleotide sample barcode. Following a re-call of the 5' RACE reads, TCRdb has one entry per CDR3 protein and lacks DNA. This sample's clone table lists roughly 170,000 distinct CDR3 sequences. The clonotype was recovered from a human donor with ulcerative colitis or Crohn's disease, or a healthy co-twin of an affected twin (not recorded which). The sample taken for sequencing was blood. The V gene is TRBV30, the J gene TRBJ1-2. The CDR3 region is CAWGVGIGYGYTF.